Below are 6 T cell receptor beta chains sequenced from a single sample in a study of T cell changes during pregnancy in multiple sclerosis. Assay used: immunoSEQ multiplex PCR; TCRdb lists only in-frame clones, some missing. The repertoire holds tens of thousands of clones, 85% to 95% seen once, with about 0.67% in the top ten. The sequences come from CD4+ T cells from peripheral blood mononuclear cells, collected in the third trimester of pregnancy. The source of these receptors is a female donor with multiple sclerosis, enrolled in a pregnancy study.

The CDR3 DNA reads as TGTGCCAGCAGTTTCTACAGGGCAAGATACGGGGAGCTGTTTTTT. This codes for CASSFYRARYGELFF. The chain links TRBV28 to TRBJ2-2; a possible D gene is TRBD1 (6 bases). The V end was cut by 3 bases, the J end by 7 bases, with 15 bases between. Per the germline V gene, CDR1 is MDHEN and CDR2 is SYDVKM. The CDR3 sequence is 15 residues long.

The V gene is TRBV18, the J gene TRBJ2-1; 7 bases map to TRBD2. V trimming: 3 bases; J trimming: 12 bases; junction bases outside the gene matches: 8. Germline V gene lookup returns CDR1 KGHSH and CDR2 LQKENI. The CDR3 spans 13 residues. DNA for the CDR3: TGTGCCAGCTCACCCTTAACTAGCGAATCGCAGTTCTTC. This sequence encodes CASSPLTSESQFF.

The rearrangement joins TRBV2 to TRBJ1-6; TRBD1 agrees at 8 bases. V trimming: 3 bases; J trimming: 8 bases; junction bases outside the gene matches: 12. The CDR3 length is 17 residues. Germline V CDR1 and CDR2: SNHLY, FYNNEI. The CDR3 DNA is TGTGCCAGCAGTGAGATCGGGGCAGGGGGCATCGATTCACCCCTCCACTTT. Translating it yields CASSEIGAGGIDSPLHF.

J is TRBJ2-5 and V is TRBV5-1; 8 bases are shared with TRBD1. This CDR3 contains 14 residues. CDR1 and CDR2 from the germline V gene are SGHRS and YFSETQ. Trimming at V came to 4 bases and at J to 7 bases, leaving 9 bases not matched to a gene. The CDR3 DNA sequence: TGCGCCAGCAGCGCCGGACAGGGTGGGGGGACCCAGTACTTC. Protein sequence: CASSAGQGGGTQYF.

The chain links TRBV7-2 to TRBJ2-7; D is uncertain. V lost 4 bases and J lost 0, with 13 bases in between. The CDR3 consists of 15 residues. The V gene's germline CDR1 is SGHTA and CDR2 FQGNSA. For the CDR3, the DNA is TGTGCCAGCAGCTCCTTCGCCCCCAGCTCCTACGAGCAGTACTTC. This encodes CASSSFAPSSYEQYF.

The J gene is TRBJ1-1, the V gene TRBV28; the match to TRBD1 covers 8 bases. Germline lookup yields CDR1 MDHEN and CDR2 SYDVKM. V trimming: 6 bases; J trimming: 3 bases; junction bases outside the gene matches: 9. This CDR3 is built from 15 residues. The CDR3 DNA reads TGTGCCAGCAGGGACCCAGGGGGCGCTCACACTGAAGCTTTCTTT. This translates into CASRDPGGAHTEAFF.